These T cell receptor beta chains were read from a single sample in a study of blood T cells in healthy people across ages. TCRdb reanalysed the 5' RACE reads using MiXCR and keeps one entry per CDR3 protein. Altogether around 1,900,000 distinct CDR3 sequences are present, roughly two fifths being singletons, with the ten largest covering 20% to 25%. The sequenced sample consisted of blood. These receptors originate from a human donor in good health. Each CDR3 is given with its conserved first and last residue. A D gene is named only where the DNA matches it firmly. Some rows mark clone size as missing; the rest say once, few, many or name a class of expanded clone.

CDR3nt,CDR3aa,j_gene,abundance,d_gene,v_gene
TGTGCCAGCAGCCGACAGATGACCTACGAGCAGTGCTTC,CASSRQMTYEQCF,TRBJ2-7,.,.,TRBV13
TGTGCCAGCAGTTACTCTGTTGGCTACACCTTC,CASSYSVGYTF,TRBJ1-2,few,.,TRBV6-6
TGTGCCAGCTCACCCGGCAGGGAGATCTACAATGAGCAGTTCTTC,CASSPGREIYNEQFF,TRBJ2-1,.,.,TRBV5-8
TGTGCCACCGCAGATAGTCCAGCGTTCTCCTACGAGCAGTACTTC,CATADSPAFSYEQYF,TRBJ2-7,few,.,TRBV15
TGTGCCAGCAGCCACGGGCAGGGGGTCGAGACCCAGTACTTC,CASSHGQGVETQYF,TRBJ2-5,.,TRBD1,TRBV4-2
TGTGCCATCAGTGAGTCCGTCAGTACTAACTATGGCTACACCTTC,CAISESVSTNYGYTF,TRBJ1-2,.,.,TRBV10-3
TGTGCCATCAGTCCCAGGGAAGGCAATCAGCCCCAGCATTTT,CAISPREGNQPQHF,TRBJ1-5,.,.,TRBV10-3
TGCAGTGCCCTACCCTCCGGGACTAGCGGGGGGGTCAAATACAATGAGCAGTTCTTC,CSALPSGTSGGVKYNEQFF,TRBJ2-1,few,TRBD2,TRBV20-1
TGCAGCGTGATGCACAGGACCGAAAAACTGTTTTTT,CSVMHRTEKLFF,TRBJ1-4,.,.,TRBV29-1
TGTGCCAGCAGTTTAGCGCACCGGGACGCTGGAGGAGGGCAGTACTTC,CASSLAHRDAGGGQYF,TRBJ2-7,many,.,TRBV12-3/TRBV12-4
TGTGCCAGCAGCCACAATCGGGGGCCAGATACGCAGTATTTT,CASSHNRGPDTQYF,TRBJ2-3,.,.,TRBV3-1
TGTGCCAGCCGCGAGGGCAGCGATTACAATGAGCAGTTCTTC,CASREGSDYNEQFF,TRBJ2-1,.,.,TRBV27
TGTGCCATCAGCGAAAAAACAGGGGCTAGTGGGGCCAACGTCCTGACTTTC,CAISEKTGASGANVLTF,TRBJ2-6,few,TRBD1,TRBV10-3
TGTGCCAGCAGCGGTTCAGGGGACAGAGCCTACGAGCAGTACTTC,CASSGSGDRAYEQYF,TRBJ2-7,.,TRBD1,TRBV9